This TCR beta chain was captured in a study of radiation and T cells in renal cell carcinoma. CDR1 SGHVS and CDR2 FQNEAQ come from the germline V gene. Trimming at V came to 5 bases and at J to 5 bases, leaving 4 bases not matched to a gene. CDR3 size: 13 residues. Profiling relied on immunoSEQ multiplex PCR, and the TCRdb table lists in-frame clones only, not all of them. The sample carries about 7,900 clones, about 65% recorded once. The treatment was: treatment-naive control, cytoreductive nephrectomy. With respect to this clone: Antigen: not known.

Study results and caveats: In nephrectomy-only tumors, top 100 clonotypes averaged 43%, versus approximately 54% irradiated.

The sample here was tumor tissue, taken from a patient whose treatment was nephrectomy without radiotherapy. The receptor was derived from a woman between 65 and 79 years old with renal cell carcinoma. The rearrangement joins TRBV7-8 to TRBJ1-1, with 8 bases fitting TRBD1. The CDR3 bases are TGTGCCAGCAGCCTCGACAGGGGTACTGAAGCTTTCTTT. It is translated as CASSLDRGTEAFF.